The clone carrying this T cell receptor (beta chain) was observed a few times. What it binds is unknown. The TCR library protocol was used to attach unique molecular identifiers. These identifiers were attached to individual cDNA molecules. TCRdb fed the 5' RACE reads into MiXCR, producing one record per CDR3 protein. This table has roughly 50,000 distinct CDR3 sequences, around 6.4% appearing once. The CDR3 runs to 16 residues. Trimming shortened V by 3 bases and J by 3 bases, and 16 bases separated the two germline ends. The germline V gene has CDR1 MDHEN and CDR2 SYDVKM. The data belong to a study of early T cells in non-severe SARS-CoV-2 infection. Study at large: Sequencing input comprised bulk RNA from unsorted whole blood; chain pairing was not available. Study results and caveats: Comparison of clonotypes with VDJdb favored anti-spike CD8 responses while missing private and CD4 specificities.

This sample comprised whole blood, obtained at baseline. The chain combines TRBV28 with TRBJ2-3, with no clear D. The receptor was isolated from an adult who was a healthcare worker with PCR-confirmed SARS-CoV-2 infection or an uninfected control (not recorded which). The CDR3 DNA reads as TGTGCCAGCAGTTTTTGGGTTAGGGATTCAACAGATACGCAGTATTTT. Its protein product is CASSFWVRDSTDTQYF.